The entry below describes one T cell receptor (beta chain). The sample's treatment: about 20 received Ad26.COV2.S at low or high dose, single or two shots; about 5 received placebo; per-sample allocation not given. Day 63 after the first injection of vaccine or placebo was the sampling time. This entry belongs to a study of Ad26.COV2.S vaccination and SARS-CoV-2 variants. Study background: Doses of Ad26.COV2.S were injected into muscle once or twice, 56 days apart.

V shed 4 bases and J 0 bases; nucleotides not matched to a gene: 7. Germline V CDR1 and CDR2: SGHDT, YYEEEE. The CDR3 is 16 residues long. Measured with immunoSEQ multiplex PCR; TCRdb has only the in-frame clones, and not every one. The sample has about 430,000 clones; over 75% are singletons. This receptor was taken from a person aged 18-60 years who received the Ad26.COV2.S COVID-19 vaccine or a placebo. The source was peripheral blood, collected in a trial of Ad26.COV2.S vaccine versus placebo. The rearrangement joins TRBV5-6 to TRBJ2-3, with TRBD2 matching 8 bases. The CDR3 region has the DNA TGTGCCAGCAGCCGGGAACTAGCGGCTAGCACAGATACGCAGTATTTT. The encoded protein is CASSRELAASTDTQYF.